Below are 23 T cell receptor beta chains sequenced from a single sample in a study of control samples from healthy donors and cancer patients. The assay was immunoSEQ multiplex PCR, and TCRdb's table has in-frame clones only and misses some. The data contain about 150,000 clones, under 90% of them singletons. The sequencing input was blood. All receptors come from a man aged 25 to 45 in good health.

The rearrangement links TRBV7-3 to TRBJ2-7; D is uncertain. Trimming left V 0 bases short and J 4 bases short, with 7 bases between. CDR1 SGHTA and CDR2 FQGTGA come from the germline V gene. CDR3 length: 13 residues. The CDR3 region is CASSLTPGYEQYF. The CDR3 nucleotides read TGTGCCAGCAGCTTAACACCCGGGTACGAGCAGTACTTC.

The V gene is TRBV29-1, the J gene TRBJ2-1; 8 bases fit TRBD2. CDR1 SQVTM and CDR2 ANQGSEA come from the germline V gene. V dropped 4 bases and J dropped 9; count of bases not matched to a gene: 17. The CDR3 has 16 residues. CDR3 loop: CSVVEGVAGRKGEQFF. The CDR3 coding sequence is TGCAGCGTTGTAGAGGGTGTAGCGGGGAGGAAGGGTGAGCAGTTCTTC.

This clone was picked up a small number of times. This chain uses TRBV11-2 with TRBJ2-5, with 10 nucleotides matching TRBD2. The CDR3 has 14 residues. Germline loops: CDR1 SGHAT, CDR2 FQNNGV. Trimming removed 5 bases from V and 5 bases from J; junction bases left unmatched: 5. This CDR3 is CASSRGLASETQYF. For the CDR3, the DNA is TGTGCCAGCAGCAGGGGACTAGCGAGTGAGACCCAGTACTTC.

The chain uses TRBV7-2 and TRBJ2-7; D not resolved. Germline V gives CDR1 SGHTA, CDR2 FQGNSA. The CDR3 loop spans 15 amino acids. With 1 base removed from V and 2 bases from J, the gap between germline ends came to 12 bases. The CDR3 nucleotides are TGTGCCAGCAGCTTAGAAGGAACGAACCCCTACGAGCAGTACTTC. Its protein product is CASSLEGTNPYEQYF.

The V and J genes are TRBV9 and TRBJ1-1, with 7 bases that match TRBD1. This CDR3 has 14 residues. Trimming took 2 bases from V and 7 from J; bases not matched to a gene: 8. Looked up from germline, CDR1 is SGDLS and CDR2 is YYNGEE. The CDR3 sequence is CASSVGGQQYEAFF. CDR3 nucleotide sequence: TGTGCCAGCAGCGTGGGGGGACAGCAATATGAAGCTTTCTTT.

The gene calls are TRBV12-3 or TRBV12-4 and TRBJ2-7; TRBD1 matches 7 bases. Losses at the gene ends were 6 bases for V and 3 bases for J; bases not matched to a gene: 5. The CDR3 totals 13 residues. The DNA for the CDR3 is TGTGCCAGCAGGCCGGGACAGAGCTACGAGCAGTACTTC. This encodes CASRPGQSYEQYF.

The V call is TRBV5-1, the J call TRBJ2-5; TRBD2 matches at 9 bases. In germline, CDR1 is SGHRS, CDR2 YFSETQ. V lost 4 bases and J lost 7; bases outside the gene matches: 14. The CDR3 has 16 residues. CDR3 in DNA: TGCGCCAGCAGCCAAGGGAAGGGACTAGCTGTTGGGACCCAGTACTTC. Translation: CASSQGKGLAVGTQYF.

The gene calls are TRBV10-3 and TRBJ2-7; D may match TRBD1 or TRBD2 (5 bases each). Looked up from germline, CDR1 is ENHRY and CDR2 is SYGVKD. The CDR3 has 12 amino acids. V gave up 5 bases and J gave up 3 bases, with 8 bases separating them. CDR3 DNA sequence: TGTGCCATCAGTAGGGACCGCTACGAGCAGTACTTC. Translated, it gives CAISRDRYEQYF.

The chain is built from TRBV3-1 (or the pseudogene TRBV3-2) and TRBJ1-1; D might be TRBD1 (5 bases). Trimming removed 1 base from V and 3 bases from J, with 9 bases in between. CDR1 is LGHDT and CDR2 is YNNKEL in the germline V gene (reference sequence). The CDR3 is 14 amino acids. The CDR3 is CASSQGVRDTEAFF. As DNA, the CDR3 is TGTGCCAGCAGCCAAGGTGTCAGGGACACTGAAGCTTTCTTT.

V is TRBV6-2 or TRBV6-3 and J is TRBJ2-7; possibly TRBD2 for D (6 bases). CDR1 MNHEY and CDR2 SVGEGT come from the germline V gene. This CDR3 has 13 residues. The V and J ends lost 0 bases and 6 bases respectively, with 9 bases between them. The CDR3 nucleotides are TGTGCCAGCAGTTACTCGGGACTCGCCGAGCAGTACTTC. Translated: CASSYSGLAEQYF.

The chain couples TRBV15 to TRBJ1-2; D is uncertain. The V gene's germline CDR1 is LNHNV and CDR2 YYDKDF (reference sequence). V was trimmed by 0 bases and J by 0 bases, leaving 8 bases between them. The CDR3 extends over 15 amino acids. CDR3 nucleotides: TGTGCCACCAGCAGAGATCCTGAACCTAACTATGGCTACACCTTC. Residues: CATSRDPEPNYGYTF.

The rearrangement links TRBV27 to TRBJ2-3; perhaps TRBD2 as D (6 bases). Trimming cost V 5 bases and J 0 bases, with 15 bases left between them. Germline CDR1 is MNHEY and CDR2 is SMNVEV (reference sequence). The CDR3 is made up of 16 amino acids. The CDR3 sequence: CASSPGLLTSTDTQYF. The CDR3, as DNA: TGTGCCAGCAGTCCCGGACTATTGACTAGCACAGATACGCAGTATTTT.

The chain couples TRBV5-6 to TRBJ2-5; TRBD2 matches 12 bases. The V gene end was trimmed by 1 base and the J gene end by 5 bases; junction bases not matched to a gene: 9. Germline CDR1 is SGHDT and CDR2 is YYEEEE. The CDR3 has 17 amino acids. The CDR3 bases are TGTGCCAGCAGCTTGCTGGCTAGCGGGGGGGCCGAGGAGACCCAGTACTTC. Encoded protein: CASSLLASGGAEETQYF.

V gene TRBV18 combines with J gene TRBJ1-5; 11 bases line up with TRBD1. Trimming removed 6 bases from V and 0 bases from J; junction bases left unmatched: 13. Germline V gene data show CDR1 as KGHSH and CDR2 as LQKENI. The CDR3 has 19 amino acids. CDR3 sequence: CASSESRTGGLNSNQPQHF. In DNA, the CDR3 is TGTGCCAGCTCCGAAAGCCGGACAGGGGGCCTAAATAGCAATCAGCCCCAGCATTTT.

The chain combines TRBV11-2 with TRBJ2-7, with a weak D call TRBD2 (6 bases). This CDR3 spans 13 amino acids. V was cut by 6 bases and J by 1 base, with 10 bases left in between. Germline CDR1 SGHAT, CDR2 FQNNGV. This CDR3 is CASRDYRSYEQYF. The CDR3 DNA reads TGTGCCAGCAGGGACTACAGGTCCTACGAGCAGTACTTC.

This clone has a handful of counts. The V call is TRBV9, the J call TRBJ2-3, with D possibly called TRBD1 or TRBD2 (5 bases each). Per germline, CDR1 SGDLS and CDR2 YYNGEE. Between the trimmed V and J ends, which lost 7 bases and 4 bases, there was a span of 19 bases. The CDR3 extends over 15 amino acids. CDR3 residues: CASGRGLASSDTQYF. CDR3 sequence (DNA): TGTGCCAGCGGAAGGGGATTAGCGTCGTCAGATACGCAGTATTTT.

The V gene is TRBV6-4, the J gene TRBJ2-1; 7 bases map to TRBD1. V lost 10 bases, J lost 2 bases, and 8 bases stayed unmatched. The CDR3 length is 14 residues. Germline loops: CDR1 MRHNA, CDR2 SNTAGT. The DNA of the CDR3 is TGTGCCACCCCAGAGGGGGCCGCCTACAATGAGCAGTTCTTC. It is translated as CATPEGAAYNEQFF.

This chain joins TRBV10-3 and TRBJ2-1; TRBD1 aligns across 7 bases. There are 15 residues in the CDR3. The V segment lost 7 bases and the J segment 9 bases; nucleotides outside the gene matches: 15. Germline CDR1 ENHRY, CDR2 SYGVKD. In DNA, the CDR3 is TGTGCCATCACCACAGGGGTGGGGCCGCGTACTGAGCAGTTCTTC. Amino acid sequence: CAITTGVGPRTEQFF.

This chain's CDR3 is CASSLRGTGTGELFF. The CDR3 nucleotides read TGTGCCAGCAGCTTACGCGGGACCGGCACCGGGGAGCTGTTTTTT. The genes are TRBV7-2 and TRBJ2-2; possible D gene TRBD2, 6 bases. The V end lost 2 bases, the J end lost 4 bases, and 11 bases lay between the germline ends. This CDR3 comprises 15 residues. Germline V gene lookup returns CDR1 SGHTA and CDR2 FQGNSA.

The CDR3 DNA is TGTGCCAGCAGTGACCACGAGCAGTACTTC. Translated, it gives CASSDHEQYF. V and J are TRBV2 and TRBJ2-7; no definite D call. The CDR3 runs to 10 residues. Germline V gene data show CDR1 as SNHLY and CDR2 as FYNNEI. V was pared by 3 bases and J by 5 bases, with 2 bases between.

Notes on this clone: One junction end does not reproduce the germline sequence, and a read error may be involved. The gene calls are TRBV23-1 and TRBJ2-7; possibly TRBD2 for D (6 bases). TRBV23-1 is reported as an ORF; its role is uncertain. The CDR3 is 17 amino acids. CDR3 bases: TGCGCCAACAGTCACGGATACCGGGAGAAGGGGCACTACGAGCAGTACTTC. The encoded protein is CANSHGYREKGHYEQYF.

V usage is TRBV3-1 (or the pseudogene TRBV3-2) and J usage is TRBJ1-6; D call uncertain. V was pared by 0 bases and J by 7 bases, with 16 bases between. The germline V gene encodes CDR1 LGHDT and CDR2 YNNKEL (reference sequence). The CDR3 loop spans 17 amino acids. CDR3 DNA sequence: TGTGCCAGCAGCCAAGATCTGACGGGCCTCGGAAATTCACCCCTCCACTTT. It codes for CASSQDLTGLGNSPLHF.

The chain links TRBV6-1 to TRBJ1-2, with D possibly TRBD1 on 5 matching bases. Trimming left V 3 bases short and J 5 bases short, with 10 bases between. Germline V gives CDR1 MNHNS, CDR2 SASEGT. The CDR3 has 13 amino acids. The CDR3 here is CASSERQLYGYTF. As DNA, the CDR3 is TGTGCCAGCAGTGAGCGACAGTTATATGGCTACACCTTC.